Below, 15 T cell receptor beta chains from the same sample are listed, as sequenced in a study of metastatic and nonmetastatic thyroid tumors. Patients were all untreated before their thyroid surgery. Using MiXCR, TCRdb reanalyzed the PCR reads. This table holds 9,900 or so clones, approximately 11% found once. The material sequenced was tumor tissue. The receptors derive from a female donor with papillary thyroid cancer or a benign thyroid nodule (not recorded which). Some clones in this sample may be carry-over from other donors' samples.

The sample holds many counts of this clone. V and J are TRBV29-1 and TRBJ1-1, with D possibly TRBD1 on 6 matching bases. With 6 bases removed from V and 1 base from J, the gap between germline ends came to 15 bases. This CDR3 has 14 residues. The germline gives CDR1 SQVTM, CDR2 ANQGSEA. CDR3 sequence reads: CSVNTGTRNTEAFF. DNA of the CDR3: TGCAGCGTCAATACCGGGACACGGAACACTGAAGCTTTCTTT.

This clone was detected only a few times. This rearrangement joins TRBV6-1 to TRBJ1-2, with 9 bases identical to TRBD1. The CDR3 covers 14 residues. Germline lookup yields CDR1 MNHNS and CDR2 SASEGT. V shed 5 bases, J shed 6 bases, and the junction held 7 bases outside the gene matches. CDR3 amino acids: CASSPGTGLDGYTF. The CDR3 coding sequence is TGTGCCAGCAGTCCCGGGACAGGGTTGGATGGCTACACCTTC.

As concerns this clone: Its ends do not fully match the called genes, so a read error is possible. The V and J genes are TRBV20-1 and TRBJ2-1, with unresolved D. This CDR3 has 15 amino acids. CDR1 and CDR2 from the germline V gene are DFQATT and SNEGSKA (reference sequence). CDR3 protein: CSANTRSAACNERFF. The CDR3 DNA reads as TGCAGTGCAAACACTCGGAGCGCCGCCTGCAATGAGCGGTTCTTC.

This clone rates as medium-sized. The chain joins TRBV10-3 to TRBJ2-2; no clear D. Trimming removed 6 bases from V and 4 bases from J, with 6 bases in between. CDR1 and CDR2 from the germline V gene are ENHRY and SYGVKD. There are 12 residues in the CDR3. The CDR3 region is CAIRWATGELFF. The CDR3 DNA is TGTGCCATCAGGTGGGCCACCGGGGAGCTGTTTTTT.

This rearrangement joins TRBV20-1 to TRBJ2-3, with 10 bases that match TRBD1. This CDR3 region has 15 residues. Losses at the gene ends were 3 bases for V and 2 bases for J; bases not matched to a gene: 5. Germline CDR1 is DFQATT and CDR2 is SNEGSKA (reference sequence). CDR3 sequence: CSASGDRGDTDTQYF. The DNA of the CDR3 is TGCAGTGCTAGTGGGGACAGGGGAGACACAGATACGCAGTATTTT.

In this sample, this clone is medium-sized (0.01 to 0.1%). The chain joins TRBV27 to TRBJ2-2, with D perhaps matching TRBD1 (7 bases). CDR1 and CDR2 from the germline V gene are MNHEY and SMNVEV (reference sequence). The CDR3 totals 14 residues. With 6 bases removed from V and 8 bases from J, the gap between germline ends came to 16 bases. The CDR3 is CASSPGGFRGELFF. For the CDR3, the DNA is TGTGCCAGCAGCCCAGGGGGGTTCAGGGGGGAGCTGTTTTTT.

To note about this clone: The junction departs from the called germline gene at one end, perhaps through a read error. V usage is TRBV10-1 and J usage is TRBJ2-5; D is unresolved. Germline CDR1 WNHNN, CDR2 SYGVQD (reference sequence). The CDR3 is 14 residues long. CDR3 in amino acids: CASGEGYRGENQYF. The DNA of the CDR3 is TGCGCCAGCGGTGAAGGGTACCGCGGAGAGAACCAGTACTTC.

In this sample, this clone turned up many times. The CDR3 nucleotides are TGTGCCACCAGCCCGCCAAGGGGGCGGGGGGAGACCCAGTACTTC. Its protein product is CATSPPRGRGETQYF. The J gene is TRBJ2-5, the V gene TRBV15; the D call may be TRBD1 or TRBD2 (7 bases each). The CDR3 has 15 residues. Per the germline V gene, CDR1 is LNHNV and CDR2 is YYDKDF (reference sequence). With 5 bases removed from V and 5 bases from J, the gap between germline ends came to 18 bases. The whole variable domain, remainder taken from reference TRBV15 and TRBJ2-5, is DAMVIQNPRYQVTQFGKPVTLSCSQTLNHNVMYWYQQKSSQAPKLLFHYYDKDFNNEADTPDNFQSRRPNTSFCFLDIRSPGLGDTAMYLCATSPPRGRGETQYFGPGTRLLVL.

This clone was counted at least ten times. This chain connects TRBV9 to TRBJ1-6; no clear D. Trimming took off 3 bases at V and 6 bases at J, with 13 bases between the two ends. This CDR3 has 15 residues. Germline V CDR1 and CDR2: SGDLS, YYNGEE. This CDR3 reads CASSASMGGNSPLHF. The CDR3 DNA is TGTGCCAGCAGCGCCTCCATGGGCGGTAATTCACCCCTCCACTTT.

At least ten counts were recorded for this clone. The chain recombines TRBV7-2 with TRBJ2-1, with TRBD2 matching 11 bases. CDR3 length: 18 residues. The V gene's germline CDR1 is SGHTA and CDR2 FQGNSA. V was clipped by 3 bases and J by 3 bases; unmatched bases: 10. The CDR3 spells CASSFRRLAGKGYNEQFF. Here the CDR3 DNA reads TGTGCCAGCAGCTTCCGTCGACTAGCGGGAAAGGGCTACAATGAGCAGTTCTTC.

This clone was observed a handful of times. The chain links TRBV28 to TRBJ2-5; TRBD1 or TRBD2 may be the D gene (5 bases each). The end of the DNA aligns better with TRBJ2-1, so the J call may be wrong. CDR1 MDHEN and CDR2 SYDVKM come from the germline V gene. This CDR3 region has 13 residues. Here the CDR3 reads CASSQRPGPEQFF. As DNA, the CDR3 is TGTGCCAGCAGTCAAAGGCCGGGACCGGAGCAGTTCTTC.

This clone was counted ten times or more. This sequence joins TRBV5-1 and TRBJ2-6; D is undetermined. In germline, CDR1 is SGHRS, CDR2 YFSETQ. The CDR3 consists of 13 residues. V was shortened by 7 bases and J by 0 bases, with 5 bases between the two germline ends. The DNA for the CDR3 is TGCGCCAGCGGGTTCTCTGGGGCCAACGTCCTGACTTTC. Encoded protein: CASGFSGANVLTF.

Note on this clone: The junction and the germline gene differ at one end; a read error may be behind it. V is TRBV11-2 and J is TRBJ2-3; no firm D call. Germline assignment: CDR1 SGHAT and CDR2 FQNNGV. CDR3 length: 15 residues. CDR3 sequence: CASSLSIPGIDTQYF. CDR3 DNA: TGTGCCAGCAGCCTTTCTATCCCTGGGATAGATACGCAATATTTT.

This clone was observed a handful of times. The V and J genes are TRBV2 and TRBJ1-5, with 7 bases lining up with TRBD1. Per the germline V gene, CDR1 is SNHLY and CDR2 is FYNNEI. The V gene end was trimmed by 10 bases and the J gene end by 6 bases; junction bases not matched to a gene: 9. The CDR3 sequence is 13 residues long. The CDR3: CATSQGKVQPQHF. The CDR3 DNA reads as TGTGCCACCTCACAGGGGAAGGTTCAGCCCCAGCATTTT.

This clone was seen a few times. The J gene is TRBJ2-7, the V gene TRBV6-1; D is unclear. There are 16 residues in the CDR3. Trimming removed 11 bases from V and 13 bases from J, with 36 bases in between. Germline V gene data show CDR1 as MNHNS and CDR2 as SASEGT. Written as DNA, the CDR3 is TGTGCCGTAGGACCCCCGGGTCCGCGAAGAACCTACGATCATTACGTC. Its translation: CAVGPPGPRRTYDHYV.